This TCR beta chain was documented in a study of blood T cell repertoires in COVID-19. Study information: Sources were T cells, B-cell-depleted T cells, or PBMCs; the material itself was cDNA or gDNA.

The CDR3 loop spans 13 amino acids. Germline V CDR1 and CDR2: SNHLY, FYNNEI. The germline V and J ends were trimmed by 10 bases and 5 bases, with 18 bases remaining between them. Only in-frame clones appear in the TCRdb table, and some are missing; sequencing was by immunoSEQ multiplex PCR. There are roughly 500,000 clones in the sample; approximately 89% occur only once, and 0.75% to 0.9% lies in the top ten. The chain is built from TRBV2 and TRBJ2-7, with a weak D call TRBD1 (6 bases). The material sequenced was peripheral blood. The sequence derives from a man between 18 and 29 years old with COVID-19, enrolled during active disease. The CDR3 reads CATSGEQGHEQYF. CDR3 DNA sequence: TGTGCCACCTCAGGGGAACAGGGCCACGAGCAGTACTTC.